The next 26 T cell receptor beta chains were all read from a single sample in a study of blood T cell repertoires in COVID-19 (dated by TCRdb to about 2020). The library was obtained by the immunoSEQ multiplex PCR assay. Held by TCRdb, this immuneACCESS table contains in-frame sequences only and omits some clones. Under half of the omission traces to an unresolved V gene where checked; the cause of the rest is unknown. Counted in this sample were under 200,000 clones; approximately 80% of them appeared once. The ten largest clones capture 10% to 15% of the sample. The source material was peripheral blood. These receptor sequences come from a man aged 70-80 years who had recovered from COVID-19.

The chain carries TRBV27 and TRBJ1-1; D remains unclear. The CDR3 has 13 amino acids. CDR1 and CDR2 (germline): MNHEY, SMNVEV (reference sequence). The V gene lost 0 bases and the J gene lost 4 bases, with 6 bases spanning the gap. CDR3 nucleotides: TGTGCCAGCAGTTTATCAGCGCGCACTGAAGCTTTCTTT. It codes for CASSLSARTEAFF.

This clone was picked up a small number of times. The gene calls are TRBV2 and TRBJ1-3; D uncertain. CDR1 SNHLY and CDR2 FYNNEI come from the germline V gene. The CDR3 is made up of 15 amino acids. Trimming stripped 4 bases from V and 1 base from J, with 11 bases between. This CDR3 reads CASSGYRGSGNTIYF. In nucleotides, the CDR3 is TGTGCCAGCAGTGGGTACAGAGGGTCTGGAAACACCATATATTTT.

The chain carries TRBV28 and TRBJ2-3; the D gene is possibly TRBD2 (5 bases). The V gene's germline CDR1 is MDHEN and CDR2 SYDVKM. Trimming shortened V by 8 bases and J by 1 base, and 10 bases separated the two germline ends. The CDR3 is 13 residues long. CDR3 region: CASAEEGTDTQYF. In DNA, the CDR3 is TGTGCCAGCGCCGAGGAGGGCACAGATACGCAGTATTTT.

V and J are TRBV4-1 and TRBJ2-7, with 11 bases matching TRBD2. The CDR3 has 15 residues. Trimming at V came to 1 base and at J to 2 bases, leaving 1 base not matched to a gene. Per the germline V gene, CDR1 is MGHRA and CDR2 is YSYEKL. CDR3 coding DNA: TGCGCCAGCAGCCAAGGACTAGCGGGGACCTACGAGCAGTACTTC. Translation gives CASSQGLAGTYEQYF.

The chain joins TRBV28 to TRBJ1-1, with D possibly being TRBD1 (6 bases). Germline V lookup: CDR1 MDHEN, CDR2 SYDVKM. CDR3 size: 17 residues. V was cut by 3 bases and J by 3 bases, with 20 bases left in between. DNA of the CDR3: TGTGCCAGCAGTTTTGATACAGGGTTTGGGATGGACACTGAAGCTTTCTTT. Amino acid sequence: CASSFDTGFGMDTEAFF. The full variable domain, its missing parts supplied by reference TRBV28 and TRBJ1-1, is DVKVTQSSRYLVKRTGEKVFLECVQDMDHENMFWYRQDPGLGLRLIYFSYDVKMKEKGDIPEGYSVSREKKERFSLILESASTNQTSMYLCASSFDTGFGMDTEAFFGQGTRLTVV.

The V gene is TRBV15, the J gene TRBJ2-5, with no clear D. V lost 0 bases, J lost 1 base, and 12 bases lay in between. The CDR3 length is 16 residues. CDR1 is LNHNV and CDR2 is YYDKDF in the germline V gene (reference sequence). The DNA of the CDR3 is TGTGCCACCAGCAGAGATCTCCAGGTTACCCAAGAGACCCAGTACTTC. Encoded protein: CATSRDLQVTQETQYF.

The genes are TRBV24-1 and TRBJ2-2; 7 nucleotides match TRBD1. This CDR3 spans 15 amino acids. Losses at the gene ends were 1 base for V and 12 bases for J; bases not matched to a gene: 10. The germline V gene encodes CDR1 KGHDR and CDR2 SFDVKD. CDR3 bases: TGTGCCACCAGTGATTTAGGCGACAGGGCTGTTCAGCTGTTTTTT. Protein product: CATSDLGDRAVQLFF.

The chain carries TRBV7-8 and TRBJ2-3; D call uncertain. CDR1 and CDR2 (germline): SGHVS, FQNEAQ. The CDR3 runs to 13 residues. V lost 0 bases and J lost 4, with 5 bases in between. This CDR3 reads CASSLAHADTQYF. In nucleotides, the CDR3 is TGTGCCAGCAGCTTAGCCCATGCAGATACGCAGTATTTT. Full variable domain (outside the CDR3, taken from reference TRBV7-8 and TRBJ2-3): GAGVSQSPRYKVAKRGQDVALRCDPISGHVSLFWYQQALGQGPEFLTYFQNEAQLDKSGLPSDRFFAERPEGSVSTLKIQRTQQEDSAVYLCASSLAHADTQYFGPGTRLTVL.

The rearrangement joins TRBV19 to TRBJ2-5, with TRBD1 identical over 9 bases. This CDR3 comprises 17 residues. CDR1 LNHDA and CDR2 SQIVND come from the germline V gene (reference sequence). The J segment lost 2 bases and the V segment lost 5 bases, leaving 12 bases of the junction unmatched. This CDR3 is CASSFRVRDRVQETQYF. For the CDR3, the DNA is TGTGCCAGTAGTTTTCGAGTCCGGGACAGGGTTCAAGAGACCCAGTACTTC.

CDR3 residues: CASSLTVTKYF. CDR3 bases: TGTGCCAGCAGTTTAACTGTAACGAAGTACTTC. V usage is TRBV12-3 or TRBV12-4 and J usage is TRBJ2-5, with D unclear. There are 11 residues in the CDR3. Trimming removed 2 bases at V and 12 bases at J, with 10 bases between.

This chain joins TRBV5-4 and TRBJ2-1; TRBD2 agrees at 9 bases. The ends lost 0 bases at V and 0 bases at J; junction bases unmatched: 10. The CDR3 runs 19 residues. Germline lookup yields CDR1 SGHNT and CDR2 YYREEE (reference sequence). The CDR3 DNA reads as TGTGCCAGCAGCTTGGTAGCGGGAGCTTCGCTTTACTCCTACAATGAGCAGTTCTTC. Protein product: CASSLVAGASLYSYNEQFF.

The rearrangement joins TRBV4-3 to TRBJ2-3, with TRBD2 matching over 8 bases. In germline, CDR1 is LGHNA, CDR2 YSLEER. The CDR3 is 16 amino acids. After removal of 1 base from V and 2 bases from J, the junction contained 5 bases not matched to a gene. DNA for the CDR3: TGCGCCAGCAGCCAAGGGGCGGGAGGACTCACAGATACGCAGTATTTT. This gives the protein CASSQGAGGLTDTQYF.

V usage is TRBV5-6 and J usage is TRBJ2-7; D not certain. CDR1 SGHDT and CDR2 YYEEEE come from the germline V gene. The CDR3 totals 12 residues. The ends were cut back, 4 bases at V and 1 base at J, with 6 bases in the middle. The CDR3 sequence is CASSESSYEQYF. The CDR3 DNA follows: TGTGCCAGCAGCGAGTCATCCTACGAGCAGTACTTC.

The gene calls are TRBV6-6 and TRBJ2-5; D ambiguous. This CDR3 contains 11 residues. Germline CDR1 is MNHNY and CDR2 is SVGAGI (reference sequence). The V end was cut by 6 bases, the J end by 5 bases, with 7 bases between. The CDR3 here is CASSRAETQYF. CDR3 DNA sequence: TGTGCCAGCAGCCGCGCGGAGACCCAGTACTTC.

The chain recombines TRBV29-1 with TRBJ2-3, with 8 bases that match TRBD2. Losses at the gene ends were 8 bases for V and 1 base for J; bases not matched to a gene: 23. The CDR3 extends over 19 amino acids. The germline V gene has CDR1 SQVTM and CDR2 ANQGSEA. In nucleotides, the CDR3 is TGCAGCACAGGCGAGGCGGAGGGGAGACCCGGGGGGGGCACAGATACGCAGTATTTT. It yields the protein CSTGEAEGRPGGGTDTQYF.

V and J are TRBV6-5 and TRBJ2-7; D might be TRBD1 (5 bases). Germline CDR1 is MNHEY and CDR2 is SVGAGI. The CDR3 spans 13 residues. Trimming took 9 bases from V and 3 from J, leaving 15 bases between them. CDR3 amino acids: CASRQTPLYEQYF. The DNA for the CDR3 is TGTGCCAGTCGACAGACCCCACTCTACGAGCAGTACTTC.

Here the CDR3 reads CASSEARGLFEKLFF. CDR3 coding DNA: TGTGCCAGCAGTGAGGCCAGGGGTCTGTTTGAAAAACTGTTTTTT. The J gene is TRBJ1-4, the V gene TRBV25-1; tentative D call: TRBD1 (6 bases). CDR1 MGHDK and CDR2 SYGVNS come from the germline V gene. The CDR3 runs to 15 residues. V shed 3 bases and J shed 7 bases, with 15 bases lying between them.

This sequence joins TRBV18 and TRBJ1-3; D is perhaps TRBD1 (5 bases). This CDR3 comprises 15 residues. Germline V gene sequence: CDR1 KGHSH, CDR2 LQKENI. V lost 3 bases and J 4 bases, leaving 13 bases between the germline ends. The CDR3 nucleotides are TGTGCCAGCTCACCTTCAGGACAACCCGGAAACACCATATATTTT. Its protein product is CASSPSGQPGNTIYF. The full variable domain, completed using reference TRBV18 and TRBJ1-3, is NAGVMQNPRHLVRRRGQEARLRCSPMKGHSHVYWYRQLPEEGLKFMVYLQKENIIDESGMPKERFSAEFPKEGPSILRIQQVVRGDSAAYFCASSPSGQPGNTIYFGEGSWLTVV.

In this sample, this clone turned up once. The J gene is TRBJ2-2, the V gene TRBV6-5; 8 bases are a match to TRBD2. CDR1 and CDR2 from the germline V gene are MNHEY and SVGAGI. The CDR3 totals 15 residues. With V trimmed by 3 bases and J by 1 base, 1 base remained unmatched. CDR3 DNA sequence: TGTGCCAGCAGTTATAGCGGGAAGAACACCGGGGAGCTGTTTTTT. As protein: CASSYSGKNTGELFF.

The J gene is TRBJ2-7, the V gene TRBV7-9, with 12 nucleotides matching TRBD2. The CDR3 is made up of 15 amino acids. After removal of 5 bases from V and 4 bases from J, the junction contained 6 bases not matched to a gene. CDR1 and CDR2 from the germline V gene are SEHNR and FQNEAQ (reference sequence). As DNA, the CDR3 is TGTGCCAGCAGCCCCCCACTAGCGGGAGGATACGAGCAGTACTTC. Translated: CASSPPLAGGYEQYF.

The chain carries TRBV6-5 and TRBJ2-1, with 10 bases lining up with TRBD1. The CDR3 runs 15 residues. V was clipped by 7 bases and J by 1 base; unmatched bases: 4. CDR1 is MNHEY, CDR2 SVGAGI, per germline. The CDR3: CASTPGQGSYNEQFF. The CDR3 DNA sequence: TGTGCCAGCACTCCGGGACAGGGGTCCTACAATGAGCAGTTCTTC.

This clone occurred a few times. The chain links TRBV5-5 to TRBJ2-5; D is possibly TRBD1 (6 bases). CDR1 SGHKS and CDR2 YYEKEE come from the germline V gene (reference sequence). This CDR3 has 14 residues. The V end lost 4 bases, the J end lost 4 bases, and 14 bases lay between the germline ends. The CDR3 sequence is CASSRTGMAETQYF. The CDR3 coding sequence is TGTGCCAGCAGCAGAACAGGGATGGCAGAGACCCAGTACTTC.

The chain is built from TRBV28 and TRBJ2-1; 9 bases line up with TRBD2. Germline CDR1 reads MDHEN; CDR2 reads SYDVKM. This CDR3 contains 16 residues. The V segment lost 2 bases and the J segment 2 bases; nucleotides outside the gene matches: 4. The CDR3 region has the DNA TGTGCCAGCAGTTTAGGTGCGGGAGGGACCTACAATGAGCAGTTCTTC. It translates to CASSLGAGGTYNEQFF.

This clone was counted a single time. CDR3 in DNA: TGTGCCAGCAGTCCGGGACTATTGGGCTACACCTTC. Its translation is CASSPGLLGYTF. The chain has TRBV2 and TRBJ1-2; a weak D match, TRBD1 (5 bases). Germline assignment: CDR1 SNHLY and CDR2 FYNNEI. The V end was cut by 5 bases, the J end by 8 bases, with 12 bases between. The CDR3 length is 12 residues. Using reference TRBV2 and TRBJ1-2 for the parts outside the CDR3, the full variable domain is EPEVTQTPSHQVTQMGQEVILRCVPISNHLYFYWYRQILGQKVEFLVSFYNNEISEKSEIFDDQFSVERPDGSNFTLKIRSTKLEDSAMYFCASSPGLLGYTFGSGTRLTVV.

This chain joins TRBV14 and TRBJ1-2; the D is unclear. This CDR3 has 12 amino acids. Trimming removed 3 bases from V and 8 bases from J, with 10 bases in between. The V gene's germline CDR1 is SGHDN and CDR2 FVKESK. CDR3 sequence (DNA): TGTGCCAGCAGCCAGTACATAACCGGCTACACCTTC. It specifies CASSQYITGYTF.

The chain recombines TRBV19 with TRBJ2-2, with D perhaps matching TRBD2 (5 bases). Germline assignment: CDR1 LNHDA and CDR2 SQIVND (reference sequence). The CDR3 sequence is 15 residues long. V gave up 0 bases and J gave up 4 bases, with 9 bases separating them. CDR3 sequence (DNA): TGTGCCAGTAGTATAGATAGGGCGGGCACCGGGGAGCTGTTTTTT. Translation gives CASSIDRAGTGELFF.